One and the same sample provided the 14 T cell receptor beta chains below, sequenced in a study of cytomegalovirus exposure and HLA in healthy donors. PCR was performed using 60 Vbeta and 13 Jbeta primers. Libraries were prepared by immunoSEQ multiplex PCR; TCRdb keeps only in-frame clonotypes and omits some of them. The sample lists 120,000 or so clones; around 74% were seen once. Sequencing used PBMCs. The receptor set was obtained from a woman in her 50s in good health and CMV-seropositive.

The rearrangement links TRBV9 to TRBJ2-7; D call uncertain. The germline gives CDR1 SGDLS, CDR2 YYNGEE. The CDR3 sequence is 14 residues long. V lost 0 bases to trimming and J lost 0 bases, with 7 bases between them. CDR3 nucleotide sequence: TGTGCCAGCAGCGTAGGGAGCCACTCCTACGAGCAGTACTTC. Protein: CASSVGSHSYEQYF.

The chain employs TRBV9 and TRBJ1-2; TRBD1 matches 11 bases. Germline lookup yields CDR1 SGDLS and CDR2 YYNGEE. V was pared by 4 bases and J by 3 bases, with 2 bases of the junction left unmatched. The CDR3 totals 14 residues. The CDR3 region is CASSPGQGDYGYTF. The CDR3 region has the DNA TGTGCCAGCAGCCCGGGACAGGGGGACTATGGCTACACCTTC.

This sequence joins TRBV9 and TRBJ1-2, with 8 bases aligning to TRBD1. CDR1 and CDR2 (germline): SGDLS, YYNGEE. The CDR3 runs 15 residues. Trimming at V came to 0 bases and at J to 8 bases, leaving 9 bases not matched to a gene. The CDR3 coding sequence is TGTGCCAGCAGCGTAGATCCGCAGGGGGCGCGGGGCTACACCTTC. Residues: CASSVDPQGARGYTF.

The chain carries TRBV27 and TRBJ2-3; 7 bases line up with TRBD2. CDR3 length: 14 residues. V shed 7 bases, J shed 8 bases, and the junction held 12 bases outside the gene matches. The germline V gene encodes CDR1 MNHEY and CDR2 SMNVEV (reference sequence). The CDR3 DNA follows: TGTGCCAGCACCTTGGGGGGGGTAGGCGGTACGCAGTATTTT. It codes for CASTLGGVGGTQYF.

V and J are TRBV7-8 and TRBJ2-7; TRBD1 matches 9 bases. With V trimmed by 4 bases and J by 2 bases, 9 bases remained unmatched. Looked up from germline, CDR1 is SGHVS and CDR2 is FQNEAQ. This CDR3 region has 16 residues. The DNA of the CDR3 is TGTGCCAGCAGCTCTTCGCCGGGACAGGGTGCCTACGAGCAGTACTTC. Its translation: CASSSSPGQGAYEQYF.

The CDR3 is CASSPRGQGTYEQYF. The CDR3 DNA is TGTGCCAGCAGTCCTAGAGGACAGGGGACTTACGAGCAGTACTTC. The chain carries TRBV7-9 and TRBJ2-7, with 9 bases lining up with TRBD1. The CDR3 contains 15 residues. The V gene's germline CDR1 is SEHNR and CDR2 FQNEAQ (reference sequence). J lost 4 bases, V lost 6 bases, and 10 bases had no gene match.

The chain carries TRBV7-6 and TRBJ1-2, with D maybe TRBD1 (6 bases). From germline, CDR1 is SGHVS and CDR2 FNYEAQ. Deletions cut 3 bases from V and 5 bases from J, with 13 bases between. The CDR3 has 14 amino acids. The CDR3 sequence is CASSLTRGGYGYTF. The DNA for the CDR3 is TGTGCCAGCAGCTTGACGAGGGGGGGTTATGGCTACACCTTC.

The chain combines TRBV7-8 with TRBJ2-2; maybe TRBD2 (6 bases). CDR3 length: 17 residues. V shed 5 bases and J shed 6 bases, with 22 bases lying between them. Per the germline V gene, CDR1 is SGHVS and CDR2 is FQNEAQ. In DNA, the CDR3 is TGTGCCAGCAGCATGGACTACTGGGGAGGAGTTGCCGGGGAGCTGTTTTTT. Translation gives CASSMDYWGGVAGELFF.

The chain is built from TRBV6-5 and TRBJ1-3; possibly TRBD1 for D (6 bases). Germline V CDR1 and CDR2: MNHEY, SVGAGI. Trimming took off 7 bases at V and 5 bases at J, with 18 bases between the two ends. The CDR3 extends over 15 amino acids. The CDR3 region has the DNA TGTGCCAGCACCTCTCTCGGGGGGCACAGAAACACCATATATTTT. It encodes CASTSLGGHRNTIYF.

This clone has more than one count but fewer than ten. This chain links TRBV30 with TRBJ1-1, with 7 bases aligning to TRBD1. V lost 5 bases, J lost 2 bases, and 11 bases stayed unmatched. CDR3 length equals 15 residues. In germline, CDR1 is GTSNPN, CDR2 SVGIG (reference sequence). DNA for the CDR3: TGTGCCTGGTATTGGCGGGGACAGCCTAACACTGAAGCTTTCTTT. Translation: CAWYWRGQPNTEAFF.

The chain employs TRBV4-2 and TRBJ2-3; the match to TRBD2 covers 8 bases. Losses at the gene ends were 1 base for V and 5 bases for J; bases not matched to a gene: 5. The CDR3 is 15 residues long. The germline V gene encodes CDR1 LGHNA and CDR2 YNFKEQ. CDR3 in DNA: TGTGCCAGCAGCCAAGGTCTTCGGGGGGGAGATACGCAGTATTTT. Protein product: CASSQGLRGGDTQYF.

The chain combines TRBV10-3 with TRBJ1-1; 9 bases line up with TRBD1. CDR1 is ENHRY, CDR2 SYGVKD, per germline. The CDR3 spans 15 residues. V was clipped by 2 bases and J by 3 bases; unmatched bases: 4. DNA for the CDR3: TGTGCCATCAGTGAGGACAGGGGGGTGGACACTGAAGCTTTCTTT. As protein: CAISEDRGVDTEAFF.

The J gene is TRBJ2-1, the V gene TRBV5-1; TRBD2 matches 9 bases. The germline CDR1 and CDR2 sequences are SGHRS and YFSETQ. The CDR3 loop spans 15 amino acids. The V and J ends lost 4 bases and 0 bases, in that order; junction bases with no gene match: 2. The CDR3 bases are TGCGCCAGCAGCGGGACTAGCCGCTCCTACAATGAGCAGTTCTTC. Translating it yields CASSGTSRSYNEQFF.

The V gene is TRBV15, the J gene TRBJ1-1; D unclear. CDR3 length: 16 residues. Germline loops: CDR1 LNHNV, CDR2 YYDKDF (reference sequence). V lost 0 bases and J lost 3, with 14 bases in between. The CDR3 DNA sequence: TGTGCCACCAGCAGAGAACTTCGGGCGGGTCACACTGAAGCTTTCTTT. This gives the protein CATSRELRAGHTEAFF.